The next 25 T cell receptor beta chains were all read from a single sample in a study of cytomegalovirus exposure and HLA in healthy donors. Primers included in the PCR were 60 Vbeta and 13 Jbeta primers. The repertoire was sequenced with immunoSEQ multiplex PCR; TCRdb's copy has only in-frame clones and lacks some. Counted here are about 100,000 clones, 74% occurring once; the ten biggest clones make up around 13%. The specimen sequenced was PBMCs. The source is a middle-aged woman in good health and CMV-seropositive.

The chain is built from TRBV4-2 and TRBJ2-7, with D perhaps TRBD1 (6 bases). V dropped 1 base and J dropped 6 bases, with 10 bases sitting between them. The germline V gene encodes CDR1 LGHNA and CDR2 YNFKEQ. The CDR3 has 13 residues. The CDR3 spells CASSQVTGFEQYF. DNA of the CDR3: TGTGCCAGCAGCCAAGTCACAGGGTTCGAGCAGTACTTC.

The rearrangement joins TRBV19 to TRBJ1-2, with 7 bases that match TRBD1. CDR1 is LNHDA and CDR2 is SQIVND in the germline V gene (reference sequence). The CDR3 is made up of 14 amino acids. V dropped 4 bases and J dropped 5; count of bases not matched to a gene: 7. The CDR3 region has the DNA TGTGCCAGTAGTAGAAACAGGGGTTGGTATGGCTACACCTTC. Encoded protein: CASSRNRGWYGYTF.

The chain uses TRBV28 and TRBJ1-2, with TRBD1 matching over 7 bases. Per the germline V gene, CDR1 is MDHEN and CDR2 is SYDVKM. Trimming at V came to 5 bases and at J to 8 bases, leaving 5 bases not matched to a gene. CDR3 length: 12 residues. This chain's CDR3 is CASSLDRDGYTF. Written as DNA, the CDR3 is TGTGCCAGCAGTCTCGACAGGGACGGCTACACCTTC.

Here the CDR3 DNA reads TGTGCCTGGAGTCGGAGCTATGGGAACACTGAAGCTTTCTTT. It encodes CAWSRSYGNTEAFF. This rearrangement joins TRBV30 to TRBJ1-1; D gene ambiguous. The germline gives CDR1 GTSNPN, CDR2 SVGIG (reference sequence). The CDR3 spans 14 residues. V dropped 2 bases and J dropped 1 base, with 11 bases sitting between them.

This chain joins TRBV5-1 and TRBJ2-7, with D possibly being TRBD1 (5 bases). The ends were cut back, 0 bases at V and 1 base at J, with 11 bases in the middle. CDR3 length: 15 amino acids. Germline V lookup: CDR1 SGHRS, CDR2 YFSETQ. CDR3 loop: CASSLGPRQSYEQYF. The CDR3 DNA is TGCGCCAGCAGCTTGGGCCCCCGACAGTCCTACGAGCAGTACTTC.

This sequence joins TRBV15 and TRBJ1-1; 7 bases are a match to TRBD1. CDR1 and CDR2 from the germline V gene are LNHNV and YYDKDF (reference sequence). Trimming removed 1 base from V and 4 bases from J; junction bases left unmatched: 0. CDR3 length: 13 amino acids. DNA of the CDR3: TGTGCCACCAGCAGAGGACAGGGCACTGAAGCTTTCTTT. Protein: CATSRGQGTEAFF.

V is TRBV5-1 and J is TRBJ2-1; 7 bases are shared with TRBD1. Germline values: CDR1 SGHRS, CDR2 YFSETQ. V lost 4 bases, J lost 0 bases, and 7 bases stayed unmatched. The CDR3 extends over 16 amino acids. As DNA, the CDR3 is TGCGCCAGCAGCAAGGACAGGCCTTCCTCCTACAATGAGCAGTTCTTC. It encodes CASSKDRPSSYNEQFF.

The chain is built from TRBV18 and TRBJ2-7; D ambiguous. Germline-derived CDR1 and CDR2 are KGHSH and LQKENI. Trimming took 1 base from V and 5 from J, leaving 12 bases between them. The CDR3 spans 14 residues. The CDR3 DNA follows: TGTGCCAGCTCACCACGTGTCGTTAGCAACGAGCAGTACTTC. Residues: CASSPRVVSNEQYF.

The sample holds one count of this clone. The chain couples TRBV2 to TRBJ1-6, with D tentatively TRBD1 (6 bases). Per germline, CDR1 SNHLY and CDR2 FYNNEI. V was pared by 5 bases and J by 8 bases, with 16 bases between. CDR3 length equals 15 residues. This CDR3 is CASSPPDRLYSPLHF. DNA of the CDR3: TGTGCCAGCAGTCCACCCGACAGGCTCTATTCACCCCTCCACTTT.

The genes are TRBV15 and TRBJ1-2; TRBD1 matches 9 bases. Germline lookup yields CDR1 LNHNV and CDR2 YYDKDF (reference sequence). The V and J ends lost 3 bases and 3 bases, in that order; junction bases with no gene match: 2. The CDR3 contains 14 residues. In DNA form, the CDR3 reads TGTGCCACCAGCAGGGACAGGGGTGACTATGGCTACACCTTC. Translation: CATSRDRGDYGYTF.

The CDR3 DNA sequence: TGTGCCATCAGTGAGTCAGAACAGGGGGGTATATCTAGCGGCTACACCTTC. Translated: CAISESEQGGISSGYTF. This chain links TRBV10-3 with TRBJ1-2, with 8 bases that match TRBD1. Germline V gives CDR1 ENHRY, CDR2 SYGVKD. The CDR3 loop spans 17 amino acids. Trimming at V came to 0 bases and at J to 8 bases, leaving 14 bases not matched to a gene.

This chain joins TRBV5-6 and TRBJ2-1; TRBD1 matches at 9 bases. Germline loops: CDR1 SGHDT, CDR2 YYEEEE. The CDR3 contains 16 residues. V gave up 4 bases and J gave up 1 base; unmatched junction bases: 6. This CDR3 reads CASSPAGTGSYNEQFF. The CDR3 DNA reads as TGTGCCAGCAGCCCGGCCGGGACAGGGTCCTACAATGAGCAGTTCTTC.

The chain combines TRBV20-1 with TRBJ1-5; no clear D gene. Trimming removed 6 bases at V and 9 bases at J, with 12 bases between. This CDR3 has 11 amino acids. CDR1 is DFQATT and CDR2 is SNEGSKA in the germline V gene (reference sequence). CDR3 amino acids: CSAQSGPPQHF. The DNA of the CDR3 is TGCAGTGCCCAGTCGGGTCCGCCCCAGCATTTT.

This chain joins TRBV10-3 and TRBJ2-5; tentatively, D is TRBD2 (5 bases). V lost 3 bases, J lost 5 bases, and 7 bases lay in between. Germline CDR1 ENHRY, CDR2 SYGVKD. The CDR3 length is 12 residues. DNA for the CDR3: TGTGCCATCAGTGACCCGGGGGAGACCCAGTACTTC. It yields the protein CAISDPGETQYF.

The chain combines TRBV5-1 with TRBJ2-1, with D tentatively TRBD1 (5 bases). V was cut by 0 bases and J by 15 bases, with 22 bases left in between. This CDR3 has 15 amino acids. CDR1 and CDR2 (germline): SGHRS, YFSETQ. CDR3 coding DNA: TGCGCCAGCAGCTTGGCGCAGGGTAGAATGGCCCGTCGGTTCTTC. Protein product: CASSLAQGRMARRFF.

This chain links TRBV10-3 with TRBJ2-7; possible D gene TRBD2, 5 bases. CDR3 size: 12 residues. V dropped 6 bases and J dropped 5 bases, with 11 bases sitting between them. Germline CDR1 ENHRY, CDR2 SYGVKD. The CDR3 reads CAISELGNEQYF. In DNA form, the CDR3 reads TGTGCCATCAGCGAACTAGGGAACGAGCAGTACTTC.

The chain links TRBV5-8 to TRBJ2-7; D uncertain. CDR1 is SGHTS and CDR2 is YDEGEE in the germline V gene. This CDR3 comprises 14 residues. Trimming cost V 4 bases and J 3 bases, with 14 bases left between them. The CDR3 is CASSLPTLIYEQYF. As DNA, the CDR3 is TGTGCCAGCAGCCTACCAACACTAATCTACGAGCAGTACTTC.

This clone was counted only a few times. The V and J genes are TRBV5-4 and TRBJ2-7; TRBD1 might be the D (6 bases). Germline CDR1 and CDR2: SGHNT and YYREEE (reference sequence). Trimming shortened V by 4 bases and J by 6 bases, and 20 bases separated the two germline ends. The CDR3 has 15 amino acids. CDR3 in DNA: TGTGCCAGCAGCCGGACAGCCCTGAGCCCCCGCGAGCAGTACTTC. This codes for CASSRTALSPREQYF. Drawing the rest from reference TRBV5-4 and TRBJ2-7, the complete variable domain is ETGVTQSPTHLIKTRGQQVTLRCSSQSGHNTVSWYQQALGQGPQFIFQYYREEENGRGNFPPRFSGLQFPNYSSELNVNALELDDSALYLCASSRTALSPREQYFGPGTRLTVT.

The chain carries TRBV7-9 and TRBJ1-2, with 7 bases aligning to TRBD1. From germline, CDR1 is SEHNR and CDR2 FQNEAQ (reference sequence). Trimming cost V 8 bases and J 3 bases; bases outside gene matches: 9. CDR3 length equals 14 residues. The CDR3 DNA sequence: TGTGCCAGCCGGGAACAGGGGCTGGACTATGGCTACACCTTC. Residues: CASREQGLDYGYTF.

Comment on this clone: A junction end diverges from the germline sequence, so it may reflect a read error. The rearrangement uses TRBV7-7 and TRBJ2-5; D gene uncertain. Germline V lookup: CDR1 SSHAT, CDR2 FNYEAQ (reference sequence). The CDR3 runs to 13 residues. The CDR3 loop reads CASSLIDQETQYF. The DNA for the CDR3 is TGTGCTAGCAGCTTAATAGACCAAGAGACCCAGTACTTC.

The rearrangement links TRBV19 to TRBJ1-6; D is perhaps TRBD1 (5 bases). The V gene's germline CDR1 is LNHDA and CDR2 SQIVND (reference sequence). V dropped 7 bases and J dropped 10 bases, with 11 bases sitting between them. The CDR3 spans 12 residues. DNA of the CDR3: TGTGCCAGTACCAGGGCGGAATCACCCCTCCACTTT. Translating it yields CASTRAESPLHF. The full variable domain, with the rest looked up from reference TRBV19 and TRBJ1-6, is DGGITQSPKYLFRKEGQNVTLSCEQNLNHDAMYWYRQDPGQGLRLIYYSQIVNDFQKGDIAEGYSVSREKKESFPLTVTSAQKNPTAFYLCASTRAESPLHFGNGTRLTVT.

The chain links TRBV2 to TRBJ2-7, with 9 positions matching TRBD1. This CDR3 contains 14 residues. The germline CDR1 and CDR2 sequences are SNHLY and FYNNEI. V shed 6 bases and J 0 bases; nucleotides not matched to a gene: 3. The chain's CDR3 is CASRGTGRSYEQYF. DNA of the CDR3: TGTGCCAGCAGAGGGACAGGGCGCTCCTACGAGCAGTACTTC.

V is TRBV2 and J is TRBJ1-1; the match to TRBD1 covers 9 bases. CDR3 size: 14 residues. V lost 6 bases to trimming and J lost 5 bases; unmatched junction nucleotides: 7. Looked up from germline, CDR1 is SNHLY and CDR2 is FYNNEI. The CDR3 region is CASSRDRVRTEAFF. CDR3 in DNA: TGTGCCAGCAGCCGGGACAGGGTGAGGACTGAAGCTTTCTTT.

The chain is built from TRBV19 and TRBJ1-1, with 10 bases lining up with TRBD1. V lost 5 bases, J lost 4 bases, and 4 bases stayed unmatched. Looked up from germline, CDR1 is LNHDA and CDR2 is SQIVND (reference sequence). The CDR3 runs 14 residues. CDR3 in amino acids: CASSLGQGVTEAFF. In nucleotides, the CDR3 is TGTGCCAGTAGTCTTGGACAGGGGGTCACTGAAGCTTTCTTT. Full variable domain (rest looked up from reference TRBV19 and TRBJ1-1): DGGITQSPKYLFRKEGQNVTLSCEQNLNHDAMYWYRQDPGQGLRLIYYSQIVNDFQKGDIAEGYSVSREKKESFPLTVTSAQKNPTAFYLCASSLGQGVTEAFFGQGTRLTVV.

The chain combines TRBV29-1 with TRBJ2-5, with D unresolved. This CDR3 is built from 10 residues. V lost 4 bases, J lost 5 bases, and 5 bases lay in between. Germline CDR1 SQVTM, CDR2 ANQGSEA. The CDR3 loop reads CSVGYETQYF. Here the CDR3 DNA reads TGCAGCGTTGGCTATGAGACCCAGTACTTC.